Presented here are 14 T cell receptor beta chains from one specimen sequenced in a study of blood T cell repertoires in COVID-19. Profiled with immunoSEQ multiplex PCR; TCRdb holds only in-frame clones, not every one. The sample has about 400,000 clones; more than 80% are singletons. The material sequenced was peripheral blood. The receptors were gathered from a man aged 35 to 55 with acute or convalescent COVID-19.

This chain links TRBV19 with TRBJ1-2, with a tentative D call TRBD1 (5 bases). Trimming cost V 7 bases and J 1 base, with 13 bases left between them. Germline CDR1 is LNHDA and CDR2 is SQIVND (reference sequence). This CDR3 has 14 residues. CDR3 amino acids: CASTMGQFNYGYTF. Written as DNA, the CDR3 is TGTGCCAGTACAATGGGGCAGTTTAACTATGGCTACACCTTC.

This chain joins TRBV13 and TRBJ1-1; the D is unclear. V was cut by 4 bases and J by 4 bases, with 10 bases left in between. This CDR3 comprises 13 residues. Per germline, CDR1 PRHDT and CDR2 FYEKMQ (reference sequence). The CDR3 spells CASSSQVATEAFF. CDR3 coding DNA: TGTGCCAGCAGCTCGCAGGTTGCCACTGAAGCTTTCTTT.

The rearrangement uses TRBV19 and TRBJ1-2; no clear D. The germline V gene encodes CDR1 LNHDA and CDR2 SQIVND (reference sequence). The ends were cut back, 1 base at V and 8 bases at J, with 14 bases in the middle. This CDR3 region has 14 residues. DNA for the CDR3: TGTGCCAGTAGTATAGGACCTTTCGCCGGGGGCTACACCTTC. This gives the protein CASSIGPFAGGYTF.

The chain uses TRBV4-1 and TRBJ1-4; 12 bases line up with TRBD1. The CDR3 runs to 20 residues. Trimming cost V 0 bases and J 0 bases; bases outside gene matches: 8. Germline lookup yields CDR1 MGHRA and CDR2 YSYEKL. The CDR3 loop reads CASSQDSGTGGRPTNEKLFF. CDR3 nucleotides: TGCGCCAGCAGCCAAGATTCTGGGACAGGGGGCCGGCCAACTAATGAAAAACTGTTTTTT.

Of note for this clone: The same CDR3 can be traced to other DNA sequences in this sample. The chain combines TRBV19 with TRBJ1-2; no firm D call. The CDR3 contains 13 residues. V was shortened by 1 base and J by 2 bases, with 5 bases between the two germline ends. Germline values: CDR1 LNHDA, CDR2 SQIVND (reference sequence). The CDR3 region is CASSIGRNYGYTF. The CDR3 DNA follows: TGTGCCAGTAGTATAGGGCGGAACTATGGCTACACCTTC.

This clone was observed a few times. Written as DNA, the CDR3 is TGTGCCAGCAGCTTAGATATAACAGGCCGTGGCTACACCTTC. Protein product: CASSLDITGRGYTF. V and J are TRBV11-2 and TRBJ1-2; perhaps TRBD1 as D (5 bases). CDR1 and CDR2 from the germline V gene are SGHAT and FQNNGV. This CDR3 region has 14 residues. V was trimmed by 0 bases and J by 7 bases, leaving 12 bases between them.

The chain carries TRBV6-5 and TRBJ2-4; weak D call: TRBD2 (6 bases). CDR3 size: 14 residues. Germline V lookup: CDR1 MNHEY, CDR2 SVGAGI. The ends were cut back, 7 bases at V and 2 bases at J, with 12 bases in the middle. The CDR3 nucleotides read TGTGCCAGCATGGAGGGGACCTCCAAAAACATTCAGTACTTC. Its protein is CASMEGTSKNIQYF.

The chain couples TRBV27 to TRBJ2-3; tentative D call: TRBD2 (5 bases). This CDR3 contains 15 residues. V lost 10 bases and J lost 1, with 18 bases in between. Germline V lookup: CDR1 MNHEY, CDR2 SMNVEV (reference sequence). CDR3: CATIPHPRGTDTQYF. The DNA of the CDR3 is TGTGCCACCATTCCACACCCGAGGGGCACAGATACGCAGTATTTT.

J is TRBJ2-3 and V is TRBV9, with D tentatively TRBD2 (6 bases). In germline, CDR1 is SGDLS, CDR2 YYNGEE. This CDR3 spans 15 amino acids. V gave up 3 bases and J gave up 6 bases, with 17 bases separating them. CDR3 amino acids: CASSAWGDATDTQYF. The DNA for the CDR3 is TGTGCCAGCAGCGCGTGGGGGGACGCTACGGATACGCAGTATTTT.

The V gene is TRBV4-3, the J gene TRBJ1-4; 7 nucleotides match TRBD1. Germline trimming cut 1 base from V and 7 bases from J; bases unmatched to any gene: 12. The CDR3 totals 17 residues. CDR1 and CDR2 (germline): LGHNA, YSLEER. CDR3 nucleotides: TGCGCCAGCAGCCAAGGCCAGGGGGGATTCATCATTGAAAAACTGTTTTTT. Its translation: CASSQGQGGFIIEKLFF.

The rearrangement joins TRBV29-1 to TRBJ2-1; 7 bases match TRBD1. V lost 6 bases to trimming and J lost 11 bases; unmatched junction nucleotides: 13. Germline V gene data show CDR1 as SQVTM and CDR2 as ANQGSEA. This CDR3 is built from 13 residues. CDR3 sequence: CSVQTGRVLKQFF. CDR3 DNA sequence: TGCAGCGTGCAGACAGGGCGAGTGTTAAAGCAGTTCTTC.

Points on this clone: Other DNA sequences in this specimen translate into the identical CDR3. Written as DNA, the CDR3 is TGTGCCAGCAGCCAAGGGCTAGCGGCCTACAATGAGCAGTTCTTC. It codes for CASSQGLAAYNEQFF. This rearrangement joins TRBV3-1 (or the pseudogene TRBV3-2) to TRBJ2-1; 7 bases align to TRBD2. The germline CDR1 and CDR2 sequences are LGHDT and YNNKEL (reference sequence). V lost 1 base, J lost 2 bases, and 2 bases stayed unmatched. This CDR3 spans 15 amino acids.

CDR3 sequence (DNA): TGTGCCAGCAGTCCGAGACAGATTAACACTGAAGCTTTCTTT. Translating it yields CASSPRQINTEAFF. The J gene is TRBJ1-1, the V gene TRBV6-5; tentative D call: TRBD1 (5 bases). The CDR3 extends over 14 amino acids. Trimming pared 5 bases from V and 2 bases from J, leaving 12 bases between. Germline assignment: CDR1 MNHEY and CDR2 SVGAGI.

Comments on this clone: Mismatch with germline at one junction end may stem from a read error. The gene calls are TRBV6-5 and TRBJ2-1; D is unclear. The CDR3 is 12 amino acids. Looked up from germline, CDR1 is MNHEY and CDR2 is SVGAGI. CDR3 sequence reads: CASSYSNNEQFF. The DNA of the CDR3 is TGTGCCAGCAGTTACTCCAACAATGAGCAGTTCTTC.